A selection of T cell receptor beta chains follows, all from one sample in a study of blood T cell repertoires in COVID-19. Repertoires were generated with immunoSEQ multiplex PCR, while TCRdb's copy carries only in-frame clones and drops some. Seen here are roughly 200,000 clones, around 80% observed once, and the top ten hold around 30%. The sample comprised peripheral blood. The source of these receptors is a man aged 40-49 years with acute or convalescent COVID-19. Both conserved end residues are part of each CDR3. The D gene is left open where the match is weak. Rows give clone size only sometimes, using once, few, many, or a class for an expanded clone.

-	-	TRBV7-9	TRBJ1-5	CASSLDYNQPQHF	TGTGCCAGCAGCTTAGACTACAATCAGCCCCAGCATTTT
TRBD2	-	TRBV7-7	TRBJ2-7	CASSLGPSGRDEQYF	TGTGCCAGCAGCTTAGGCCCTAGCGGGAGGGACGAGCAGTACTTC
TRBD2	-	TRBV13	TRBJ2-5	CASSPGLAEETQYF	TGTGCCAGCAGCCCGGGACTAGCGGAAGAGACCCAGTACTTC
-	-	TRBV29-1	TRBJ1-2	CSDYGTLSYGYTF	TGCAGCGACTACGGGACACTAAGCTATGGCTACACCTTC
-	-	TRBV19	TRBJ2-7	CASSIEAHTYEQYF	TGTGCCAGTAGTATAGAGGCACACACCTACGAGCAGTACTTC
-	-	TRBV19	TRBJ2-2	CASSRARAAEPYTGELFF	TGTGCCAGTTCCAGGGCCCGGGCGGCGGAACCTTACACCGGGGAGCTGTTTTTT
-	few	TRBV7-2	TRBJ2-7	CASSPEVQVGTHEQYF	TGTGCCAGCAGCCCAGAGGTGCAGGTAGGGACTCACGAGCAGTACTTC
TRBD1	-	TRBV18	TRBJ1-4	CASSPGGTANEKLFF	TGTGCCAGCTCACCAGGGGGGACAGCTAATGAAAAACTGTTTTTT
-	-	TRBV19	TRBJ1-1	CASSRRTENTEAFF	TGTGCCAGTAGTAGGCGGACAGAGAACACTGAAGCTTTCTTT
TRBD2	-	TRBV16	TRBJ2-2	CASSHLAGASGELFF	TGTGCCAGCAGCCACCTAGCGGGAGCGTCGGGGGAGCTGTTTTTT
TRBD1	-	TRBV7-2	TRBJ2-7	CASSLAIIPGQGAGEQYF	TGTGCCAGCAGCTTAGCGATCATACCGGGACAGGGGGCCGGGGAGCAGTACTTC
-	-	TRBV7-8	TRBJ1-6	CASSLARAGLDSPLHF	TGTGCCAGCAGCTTAGCAAGGGCAGGGTTGGATTCACCCCTCCACTTT
-	-	TRBV5-4	TRBJ1-2	CASSLDRNYGYTF	TGTGCCAGCAGCTTGGACAGGAACTATGGCTACACCTTC
-	few	TRBV6-5	TRBJ1-1	CASSDAGGTEAFF	TGTGCCAGCAGCGACGCGGGGGGGACTGAAGCTTTCTTT
-	-	TRBV3-1/TRBV3-2	TRBJ1-5	CASSQVGAGKPQHF	TGTGCCAGCAGCCAAGTTGGGGCGGGGAAGCCCCAGCATTTT
-	-	TRBV5-1	TRBJ2-2	CASSPTHTGELFF	TGCGCCAGCAGCCCTACTCACACCGGGGAGCTGTTTTTT
TRBD2	-	TRBV2	TRBJ2-1	CASSEEREGEFF	TGTGCCAGCAGTGAAGAACGGGAGGGGGAGTTCTTC
TRBD1	once	TRBV5-5	TRBJ2-7	CASSPRDSNYEQYF	TGTGCCAGCAGCCCCCGGGACAGTAACTACGAGCAGTACTTC
TRBD1	once	TRBV6-2/TRBV6-3	TRBJ2-7	CASSRQGSYEQYF	TGTGCCAGCAGTCGACAGGGTTCCTACGAGCAGTACTTC
TRBD2	-	TRBV4-2	TRBJ2-1	CASSHHSGDYNEQFF	TGTGCCAGCAGCCACCACAGCGGGGATTACAATGAGCAGTTCTTC
TRBD2	-	TRBV29-1	TRBJ2-7	CSVGSSGRVGIYEQYF	TGCAGCGTTGGCTCTAGCGGGAGGGTAGGCATCTACGAGCAGTACTTC
-	-	TRBV29-1	TRBJ1-1	CSARGGSGTEAFF	TGCAGCGCCCGCGGGGGTTCAGGCACTGAAGCTTTCTTT
TRBD1	once	TRBV5-1	TRBJ1-1	CASSYDRANTEAFF	TGCGCCAGCAGCTACGACAGGGCGAACACTGAAGCTTTCTTT
-	-	TRBV7-3	TRBJ2-2	CASSFQTGANTGELFF	TGTGCCAGCAGCTTCCAGACAGGCGCGAACACCGGGGAGCTGTTTTTT
TRBD2	-	TRBV5-1	TRBJ2-2	CASIWLAGDSGELFF	TGCGCCAGCATTTGGCTAGCGGGAGACTCCGGGGAGCTGTTTTTT
-	-	TRBV20-1	TRBJ2-1	CSATGEAEQFF	TGCAGTGCTACAGGGGAAGCTGAGCAGTTCTTC
-	-	TRBV7-3	TRBJ2-1	CASSGTPYNEQFF	TGTGCCAGCTCCGGGACTCCCTACAATGAGCAGTTCTTC
-	-	TRBV4-2	TRBJ1-2	CASSPHRGVDYGYTF	TGTGCCAGCAGCCCCCACCGGGGAGTGGACTATGGCTACACCTTC
-	-	TRBV7-9	TRBJ1-4	CASSITVREKLFF	TGTGCCAGCAGTATTACAGTGCGTGAAAAACTGTTTTTT
-	-	TRBV6-1	TRBJ1-1	CASSEYVGRTEAFF	TGTGCCAGCAGTGAGTATGTGGGGAGGACTGAAGCTTTCTTT